The 29 T cell receptor beta chains below all came from one sample that was sequenced in a study of yellow fever vaccine responses in identical twins. TCRdb re-analysed the RT-PCR reads in MiXCR, keeping a single row per CDR3 protein. The table shows 4,500 to 7,000 distinct CDR3 sequences, with 65% occurring only once. The sequenced sample was T cells from blood (PBMCs), unsorted or a sorted subset (not recorded which), obtained before or after yellow fever vaccination (not recorded which). Receptor source: a woman under 30 who received the yellow fever vaccine.

This clonotype was counted a single time. This rearrangement joins TRBV11-1 to TRBJ2-5; D unclear. This CDR3 spans 13 amino acids. Germline-derived CDR1 and CDR2 are SGHAT and FQDESV (reference sequence). The germline V and J ends were trimmed by 5 bases and 4 bases, with 11 bases remaining between them. The CDR3 DNA sequence: TGTGCCAGCAGCCGACCCCTACGAGAGACCCAGTACTTC. It encodes CASSRPLRETQYF.

The V and J genes are TRBV27 and TRBJ2-7; D is unclear. The V end was cut by 7 bases, the J end by 2 bases, with 18 bases between. The CDR3 is 15 amino acids. Per the germline V gene, CDR1 is MNHEY and CDR2 is SMNVEV (reference sequence). Here the CDR3 reads CASTLTPPATYEQYF. DNA for the CDR3: TGTGCCAGCACCTTGACACCGCCGGCCACCTACGAGCAGTACTTC.

This clonotype was detected only a few times. The V gene is TRBV12-3 or TRBV12-4, the J gene TRBJ2-1; D is uncertain. This CDR3 is built from 13 residues. Trimming removed 6 bases at V and 0 bases at J, with 6 bases between. Written as DNA, the CDR3 is TGTGCCAGCAGAAGTAGCTCCTACAATGAGCAGTTCTTC. It codes for CASRSSSYNEQFF.

V is TRBV29-1 and J is TRBJ2-1; D not certain. Trimming stripped 6 bases from V and 7 bases from J, with 10 bases between. Germline V gene lookup returns CDR1 SQVTM and CDR2 ANQGSEA. This CDR3 spans 11 amino acids. The CDR3 DNA reads as TGCAGCGTCCACGTATCTAATGAGCAGTTCTTC. It codes for CSVHVSNEQFF.

This chain joins TRBV14 and TRBJ1-5, with D uncertain. The germline CDR1 and CDR2 sequences are SGHDN and FVKESK. Trimming left V 4 bases short and J 3 bases short, with 10 bases between. The CDR3 extends over 14 amino acids. The CDR3 nucleotides read TGTGCCAGCAGCCTGAGCGGGTTCAATCAGCCCCAGCATTTT. Its translation: CASSLSGFNQPQHF.

This chain uses TRBV27 with TRBJ1-6; D is ambiguous. This CDR3 is built from 13 residues. Trimming cost V 9 bases and J 13 bases, with 19 bases left between them. Germline V gene lookup returns CDR1 MNHEY and CDR2 SMNVEV (reference sequence). The CDR3 nucleotides read TGTGCCAGTAGCGAGGTAACCTCTTTTCCCCTCCACTTT. Protein product: CASSEVTSFPLHF.

The sample holds a few counts of this clonotype. V usage is TRBV29-1 and J usage is TRBJ2-1; 8 bases align to TRBD2. Germline values: CDR1 SQVTM, CDR2 ANQGSEA. Trimming took 7 bases from V and 4 from J; bases not matched to a gene: 3. CDR3 length: 12 amino acids. Written as DNA, the CDR3 is TGCAGCGGGGCTAGCGGGTACAATGAGCAGTTCTTC. This translates into CSGASGYNEQFF.

This clonotype occurred a few times. V and J are TRBV11-2 and TRBJ2-7; D not certain. Germline assignment: CDR1 SGHAT and CDR2 FQNNGV. This CDR3 has 12 residues. V lost 5 bases to trimming and J lost 2 bases, with 7 bases between them. The CDR3 loop reads CASSPPAYEQYF. DNA for the CDR3: TGTGCCAGCAGCCCCCCGGCCTACGAGCAGTACTTC.

This clonotype appeared once. V and J are TRBV7-3 and TRBJ2-7; D unclear. Germline-derived CDR1 and CDR2 are SGHTA and FQGTGA. Trimming shortened V by 5 bases and J by 3 bases, and 14 bases separated the two germline ends. CDR3 length: 14 residues. The CDR3 is CASSPAGPNYEQYF. The CDR3 region has the DNA TGTGCCAGCAGCCCGGCCGGGCCTAACTACGAGCAGTACTTC.

This clonotype has just a few counts. The CDR3 region has the DNA TGCGCCAGCAGTGGGACCGGGACAGGGGGATATACGCAGTATTTT. Translation gives CASSGTGTGGYTQYF. J is TRBJ2-3 and V is TRBV10-1; 11 bases fit TRBD1. The CDR3 has 15 amino acids. The ends lost 4 bases at V and 7 bases at J; junction bases unmatched: 7. Per germline, CDR1 WNHNN and CDR2 SYGVQD (reference sequence).

The J gene is TRBJ2-7, the V gene TRBV12-3 or TRBV12-4, with D possibly TRBD1 on 6 matching bases. Trimming removed 5 bases at V and 0 bases at J, with 14 bases between. CDR3 size: 15 residues. This chain's CDR3 is CASSASGTNSYEQYF. DNA for the CDR3: TGTGCCAGCAGTGCCTCCGGGACAAACTCCTACGAGCAGTACTTC.

The chain recombines TRBV20-1 with TRBJ2-7; 9 bases align to TRBD1. Trimming removed 4 bases from V and 0 bases from J; junction bases left unmatched: 4. Germline CDR1 and CDR2: DFQATT and SNEGSKA (reference sequence). The CDR3 spans 14 residues. The CDR3 DNA is TGCAGTGCTAAAGACAGGGGGGCCTCCTACGAGCAGTACTTC. As protein: CSAKDRGASYEQYF.

Here the CDR3 reads CASSLGPGEQYF. The CDR3, as DNA: TGTGCCAGCAGCTTAGGGCCAGGCGAGCAGTACTTC. This rearrangement joins TRBV11-3 to TRBJ2-7; D remains unclear. V lost 1 base to trimming and J lost 6 bases, with 7 bases between them. This CDR3 has 12 amino acids. CDR1 and CDR2 (germline): SGHNT, YENEEA.

This clonotype came up once. V gene TRBV13 combines with J gene TRBJ1-1; D is uncertain. With 8 bases removed from V and 3 bases from J, the gap between germline ends came to 10 bases. The CDR3 loop spans 12 amino acids. The germline V gene has CDR1 PRHDT and CDR2 FYEKMQ (reference sequence). The CDR3 loop is CASQVQDTEAFF. The CDR3 DNA reads TGTGCCAGCCAGGTTCAGGACACTGAAGCTTTCTTT.

The V and J genes are TRBV12-3 or TRBV12-4 and TRBJ2-1, with 7 bases matching TRBD2. The CDR3 loop spans 13 amino acids. Unmatched junction bases numbered 4, after V lost 7 bases and J lost 4 bases. The DNA of the CDR3 is TGTGCCAGCATGGCGGGAGTTTACAATGAGCAGTTCTTC. Its protein is CASMAGVYNEQFF.

The V call is TRBV28, the J call TRBJ2-5; 8 bases match TRBD1. The CDR3 extends over 13 amino acids. Trimming cost V 7 bases and J 5 bases; bases outside gene matches: 6. Germline CDR1 reads MDHEN; CDR2 reads SYDVKM. CDR3 sequence (DNA): TGTGCCAGCAATGACAGGGGTTGGGAGACCCAGTACTTC. Protein sequence: CASNDRGWETQYF.

V is TRBV11-1 and J is TRBJ2-5, with D hard to call. V was pared by 5 bases and J by 5 bases, with 12 bases between. Per the germline V gene, CDR1 is SGHAT and CDR2 is FQDESV (reference sequence). The CDR3 contains 13 residues. CDR3 nucleotide sequence: TGTGCCAGCAGCCCGATTACAAGTGAGACCCAGTACTTC. Translated, it gives CASSPITSETQYF. Combining the CDR3 with reference TRBV11-1 and TRBJ2-5 gives the whole variable domain EAEVAQSPRYKITEKSQAVAFWCDPISGHATLYWYRQILGQGPELLVQFQDESVVDDSQLPKDRFSAERLKGVDSTLKIQPAELGDSAMYLCASSPITSETQYFGPGTRLLVL.

J is TRBJ2-2 and V is TRBV12-3 or TRBV12-4, with no clear D. V was pared by 4 bases and J by 5 bases, with 8 bases between. This CDR3 is built from 13 residues. The CDR3 region has the DNA TGTGCCAGCAGTTCCCGGCGGACCGGGGAGCTGTTTTTT. This gives the protein CASSSRRTGELFF.

This clonotype showed up just once. This chain joins TRBV11-1 and TRBJ2-7; TRBD1 might be the D (5 bases). The V gene's germline CDR1 is SGHAT and CDR2 FQDESV (reference sequence). The V end was cut by 5 bases, the J end by 2 bases, with 13 bases between. The CDR3 is made up of 14 amino acids. The DNA for the CDR3 is TGTGCCAGCAGCGAACAGGTCCGACCCTACGAGCAGTACTTC. This sequence encodes CASSEQVRPYEQYF.

The chain couples TRBV13 to TRBJ2-3; tentatively, D is TRBD2 (7 bases). From germline, CDR1 is PRHDT and CDR2 FYEKMQ (reference sequence). The germline V and J ends were trimmed by 8 bases and 3 bases, with 18 bases remaining between them. This CDR3 region has 15 residues. The DNA for the CDR3 is TGTGCCAGCCGGGGAGGGGGAGTTTTAACAGATACGCAGTATTTT. It specifies CASRGGGVLTDTQYF.

V gene TRBV5-1 combines with J gene TRBJ2-3; D is possibly TRBD1 (5 bases). CDR3 size: 13 residues. Trimming took off 4 bases at V and 7 bases at J, with 13 bases between the two ends. Germline lookup yields CDR1 SGHRS and CDR2 YFSETQ. CDR3 nucleotide sequence: TGCGCCAGCAGCGTTGACAGTTCAAATACGCAGTATTTT. This encodes CASSVDSSNTQYF. Full variable domain (missing parts from reference TRBV5-1 and TRBJ2-3): KAGVTQTPRYLIKTRGQQVTLSCSPISGHRSVSWYQQTPGQGLQFLFEYFSETQRNKGNFPGRFSGRQFSNSRSEMNVSTLELGDSALYLCASSVDSSNTQYFGPGTRLTVL.

This clonotype was detected only a few times. The V call is TRBV4-1, the J call TRBJ1-3, with no clear D. The CDR3 contains 12 residues. From germline, CDR1 is MGHRA and CDR2 YSYEKL. The germline V and J ends were trimmed by 0 bases and 3 bases, with 0 bases remaining between them. CDR3 region: CASSQDGNTIYF. As DNA, the CDR3 is TGCGCCAGCAGCCAAGATGGAAACACCATATATTTT.

V and J are TRBV20-1 and TRBJ1-2; no firm D call. The CDR3 runs to 12 residues. Germline CDR1 reads DFQATT; CDR2 reads SNEGSKA (reference sequence). Trimming shortened V by 6 bases and J by 2 bases, and 10 bases separated the two germline ends. CDR3 sequence reads: CSAQEDNYGYTF. In nucleotides, the CDR3 is TGCAGTGCGCAGGAAGACAACTATGGCTACACCTTC.

This clonotype was seen more than once but under ten times. The CDR3 nucleotides are TGTGCCAGCAGTGAGGTGGCTAACTATGGCTACACCTTC. It is translated as CASSEVANYGYTF. This chain links TRBV2 with TRBJ1-2; D is unresolved. V was shortened by 3 bases and J by 0 bases, with 5 bases between the two germline ends. The CDR3 contains 13 residues. Germline CDR1 SNHLY, CDR2 FYNNEI. The full variable domain, its missing parts supplied by reference TRBV2 and TRBJ1-2, is EPEVTQTPSHQVTQMGQEVILRCVPISNHLYFYWYRQILGQKVEFLVSFYNNEISEKSEIFDDQFSVERPDGSNFTLKIRSTKLEDSAMYFCASSEVANYGYTFGSGTRLTVV.

The chain has TRBV28 and TRBJ1-6, with TRBD1 as a possible D gene (5 bases). Germline V gene lookup returns CDR1 MDHEN and CDR2 SYDVKM. Trimming cost V 5 bases and J 9 bases, with 17 bases left between them. The CDR3 has 15 residues. The chain's CDR3 is CASSLNGALGSPLHF. CDR3 sequence (DNA): TGTGCCAGCAGTCTAAACGGGGCTCTCGGTTCACCCCTCCACTTT.

This clonotype was seen only a few times. V usage is TRBV12-3 or TRBV12-4 and J usage is TRBJ1-5; D unclear. This CDR3 is built from 14 residues. V was shortened by 1 base and J by 5 bases, with 9 bases between the two germline ends. CDR3 sequence reads: CASSLGHLYQPQHF. In nucleotides, the CDR3 is TGTGCCAGCAGTTTAGGACATTTGTATCAGCCCCAGCATTTT.

V usage is TRBV27 and J usage is TRBJ2-7, with TRBD2 matching 13 bases. The CDR3 totals 14 residues. CDR1 MNHEY and CDR2 SMNVEV come from the germline V gene (reference sequence). Trimming took 6 bases from V and 4 from J; bases not matched to a gene: 3. CDR3 in amino acids: CASRPGLAGYEQYF. For the CDR3, the DNA is TGTGCCAGCAGGCCGGGACTAGCGGGGTACGAGCAGTACTTC.

This clonotype was observed a few times. The J gene is TRBJ2-7, the V gene TRBV14; D is undetermined. The CDR3 length is 12 residues. The germline CDR1 and CDR2 sequences are SGHDN and FVKESK. V lost 0 bases, J lost 7 bases, and 7 bases lay in between. CDR3 sequence: CASSQDGWEQYF. The DNA of the CDR3 is TGTGCCAGCAGCCAAGATGGATGGGAGCAGTACTTC.

V is TRBV28 and J is TRBJ2-7; TRBD1 matches 7 bases. V shed 5 bases and J 2 bases; nucleotides not matched to a gene: 3. The CDR3 contains 13 residues. CDR1 MDHEN and CDR2 SYDVKM come from the germline V gene. CDR3: CASSRTGPYEQYF. For the CDR3, the DNA is TGTGCCAGCAGTCGGACAGGTCCCTACGAGCAGTACTTC.